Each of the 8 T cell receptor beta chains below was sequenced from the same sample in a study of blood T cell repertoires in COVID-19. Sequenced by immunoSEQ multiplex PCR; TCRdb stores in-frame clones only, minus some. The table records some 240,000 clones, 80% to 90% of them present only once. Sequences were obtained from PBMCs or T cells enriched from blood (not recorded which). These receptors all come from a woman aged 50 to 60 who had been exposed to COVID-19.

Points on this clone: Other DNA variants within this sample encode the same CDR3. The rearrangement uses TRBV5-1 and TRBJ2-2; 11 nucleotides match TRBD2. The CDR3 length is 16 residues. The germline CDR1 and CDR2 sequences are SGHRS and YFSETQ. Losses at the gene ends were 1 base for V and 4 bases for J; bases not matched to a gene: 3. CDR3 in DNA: TGCGCCAGCAGCTTGACTAGCGGGGGCCGCACCGGGGAGCTGTTTTTT. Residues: CASSLTSGGRTGELFF.

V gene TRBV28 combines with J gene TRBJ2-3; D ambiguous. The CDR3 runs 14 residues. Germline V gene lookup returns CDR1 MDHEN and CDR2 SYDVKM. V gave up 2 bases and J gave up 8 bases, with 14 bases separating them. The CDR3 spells CASSLAEISGTQYF. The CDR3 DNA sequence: TGTGCCAGCAGTTTAGCGGAGATCTCTGGTACGCAGTATTTT.

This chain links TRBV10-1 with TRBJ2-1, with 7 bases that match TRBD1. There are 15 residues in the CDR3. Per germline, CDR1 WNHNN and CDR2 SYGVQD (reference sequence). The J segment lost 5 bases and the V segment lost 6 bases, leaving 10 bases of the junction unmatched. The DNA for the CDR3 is TGCGCCAGCAGACTCAACAGGGGAGAAGACAATGAGCAGTTCTTC. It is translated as CASRLNRGEDNEQFF.

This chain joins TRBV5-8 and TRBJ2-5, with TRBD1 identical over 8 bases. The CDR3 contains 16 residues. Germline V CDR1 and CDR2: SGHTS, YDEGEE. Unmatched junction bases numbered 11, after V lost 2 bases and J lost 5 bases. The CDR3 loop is CASSFRPTGVLETQYF. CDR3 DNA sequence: TGTGCCAGCAGCTTCCGACCGACAGGGGTTTTGGAGACCCAGTACTTC.

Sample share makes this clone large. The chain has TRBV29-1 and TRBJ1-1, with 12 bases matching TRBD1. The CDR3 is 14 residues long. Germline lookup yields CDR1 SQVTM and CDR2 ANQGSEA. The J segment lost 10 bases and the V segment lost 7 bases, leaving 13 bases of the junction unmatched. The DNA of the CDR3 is TGCAGCGCTAATCCGGGACAGGGGGCAGGAGTAGCTTTCTTT. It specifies CSANPGQGAGVAFF.

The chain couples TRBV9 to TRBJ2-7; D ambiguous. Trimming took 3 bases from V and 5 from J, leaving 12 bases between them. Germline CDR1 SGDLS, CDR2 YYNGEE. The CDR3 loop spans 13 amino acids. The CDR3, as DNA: TGTGCCAGCAGCGCCCCTAACACTAACGAGCAGTACTTC. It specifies CASSAPNTNEQYF.

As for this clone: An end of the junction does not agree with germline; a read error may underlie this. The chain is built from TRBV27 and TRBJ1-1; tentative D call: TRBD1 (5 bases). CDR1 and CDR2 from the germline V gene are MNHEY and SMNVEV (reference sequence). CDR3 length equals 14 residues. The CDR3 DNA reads TGCGTAGTATTGCGGTCGCTCGGGGGCACTGAAGCTTTCTTT. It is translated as CVVLRSLGGTEAFF.

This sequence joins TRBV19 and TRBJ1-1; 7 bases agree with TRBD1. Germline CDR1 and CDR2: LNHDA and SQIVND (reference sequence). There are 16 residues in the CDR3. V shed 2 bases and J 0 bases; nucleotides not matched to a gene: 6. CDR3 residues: CASSISFDRVNTEAFF. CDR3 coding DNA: TGTGCCAGTAGTATAAGTTTTGACAGGGTGAACACTGAAGCTTTCTTT.